The 15 T cell receptor beta chains given below trace back to one sample, sequenced in a study of CD8+CD57+ T cells in acquired aplastic anemia. Genomic DNA was employed as the template in profiling TCR beta VDJ and CDR3. MiXCR, applied by TCRdb to the reads, yields one record per CDR3 protein. The sample carries hundreds of thousands of distinct CDR3 sequences, 65% to 80% recorded once. Sequenced: sorted CD4+, CD8+, or CD8+CD57+ T cells (not recorded which) from PBMCs. The origin of the receptors is a human donor in good health, serving as a control.

The V call is TRBV6-1, the J call TRBJ1-1, with a tentative D call TRBD1 (6 bases). Trimming left V 3 bases short and J 6 bases short, with 14 bases between. The CDR3 loop spans 14 amino acids. The germline V gene has CDR1 MNHNS and CDR2 SASEGT. The CDR3 DNA sequence: TGTGCCAGCAGTGATTGGGGGCGGTTCGCTGAAGCTTTCTTT. Amino acids: CASSDWGRFAEAFF.

Points on this clonotype: One end of the junction does not line up with germline, which may come from a read error. The rearrangement links TRBV7-2 to TRBJ2-7; D ambiguous. Germline V gene data show CDR1 as SGHTA and CDR2 as FQGNSA. This CDR3 spans 12 amino acids. The CDR3 loop reads CASRTNRYAQYF. The CDR3 DNA sequence: TGTGCCAGCAGGACCAATCGATACGCGCAGTACTTC.

This sequence joins TRBV11-2 and TRBJ2-3, with TRBD2 identical over 7 bases. The CDR3 is 15 residues long. Germline V CDR1 and CDR2: SGHAT, FQNNGV. V lost 5 bases and J lost 3; bases outside the gene matches: 8. The CDR3 region is CASSPWGGRTDTQYF. DNA of the CDR3: TGTGCCAGCAGCCCCTGGGGGGGGAGGACAGATACGCAGTATTTT.

The rearrangement uses TRBV5-1 and TRBJ1-3; 8 bases agree with TRBD1. Germline lookup yields CDR1 SGHRS and CDR2 YFSETQ. The J segment lost 1 base and the V segment lost 3 bases, leaving 3 bases of the junction unmatched. The CDR3 totals 15 residues. Here the CDR3 reads CASSCGTGSGNTIYF. The CDR3, as DNA: TGCGCCAGCAGCTGCGGGACAGGTTCTGGAAACACCATATATTTT. The whole variable domain, filled in from reference TRBV5-1 and TRBJ1-3, reads KAGVTQTPRYLIKTRGQQVTLSCSPISGHRSVSWYQQTPGQGLQFLFEYFSETQRNKGNFPGRFSGRQFSNSRSEMNVSTLELGDSALYLCASSCGTGSGNTIYFGEGSWLTVV.

This chain joins TRBV2 and TRBJ1-5, with unresolved D. This CDR3 is built from 14 residues. Trimming cost V 6 bases and J 0 bases, with 9 bases left between them. The germline V gene encodes CDR1 SNHLY and CDR2 FYNNEI. The CDR3 DNA follows: TGTGCCAGCAGACCCGGGAATAGCAATCAGCCCCAGCATTTT. Protein sequence: CASRPGNSNQPQHF.

Note on this clonotype: A junction boundary mismatches the germline segment, possibly from a read error. The chain carries TRBV24-1 and TRBJ2-7; TRBD1 matches 7 bases. Germline CDR1 is KGHDR and CDR2 is SFDVKD. The CDR3 runs to 14 residues. The CDR3 DNA reads TGTGCCAGCAGAAGGGGGCCAAGCTCCTACGGGCAGTACTTC. This gives the protein CASRRGPSSYGQYF.

As for this clonotype: One end of the junction is discordant with germline, which a read error may explain. The V and J genes are TRBV9 and TRBJ1-3; no clear D. The CDR3 sequence is 16 residues long. Germline V lookup: CDR1 SGDLS, CDR2 YYNGEE. CDR3 bases: TGTGCCAGCAGCGTAGTGCCAGGCGCGTCGGGAAGCACCATATATTTT. Residues: CASSVVPGASGSTIYF. The variable domain in full, completed from reference TRBV9 and TRBJ1-3, reads DSGVTQTPKHLITATGQRVTLRCSPRSGDLSVYWYQQSLDQGLQFLIQYYNGEERAKGNILERFSAQQFPDLHSELNLSSLELGDSALYFCASSVVPGASGSTIYFGEGSWLTVV.

The V gene is TRBV20-1, the J gene TRBJ2-6; 10 nucleotides line up with TRBD2. The CDR3 is 16 residues long. The V gene end was trimmed by 5 bases and the J gene end by 5 bases; junction bases not matched to a gene: 9. Germline lookup yields CDR1 DFQATT and CDR2 SNEGSKA (reference sequence). This chain's CDR3 is CSAALAGENRANVLTF. The CDR3 bases are TGCAGTGCTGCGCTAGCGGGGGAGAATAGGGCCAACGTCCTGACTTTC.

The chain employs TRBV11-1 and TRBJ1-2; D is undetermined. The germline gives CDR1 SGHAT, CDR2 FQDESV (reference sequence). The V and J ends lost 2 bases and 6 bases respectively, with 19 bases between them. The CDR3 sequence is 16 residues long. CDR3 in DNA: TGTGCCAGCAGCTTAAATCCAGTGGGAAAGTTGAATGGCTACACCTTC. It translates to CASSLNPVGKLNGYTF.

At least ten counts were recorded for this clonotype. V usage is TRBV19 and J usage is TRBJ1-5, with TRBD1 identical over 8 bases. Trimming at V came to 3 bases and at J to 4 bases, leaving 5 bases not matched to a gene. Looked up from germline, CDR1 is LNHDA and CDR2 is SQIVND (reference sequence). The CDR3 loop spans 15 amino acids. The CDR3 coding sequence is TGTGCCAGTAGTATTAACACAGGGGGGAATCAGCCCCAGCATTTT. As protein: CASSINTGGNQPQHF.

The V gene is TRBV5-1, the J gene TRBJ2-2; D not certain. The CDR3 consists of 13 residues. The germline V gene encodes CDR1 SGHRS and CDR2 YFSETQ. Trimming removed 5 bases at V and 5 bases at J, with 10 bases between. The CDR3 sequence: CASRRLLTGELFF. The CDR3 DNA follows: TGCGCCAGCAGGAGGCTGTTAACCGGGGAGCTGTTTTTT.

There are many counts of this clonotype. The chain employs TRBV6-5 and TRBJ2-7, with D perhaps TRBD2 (5 bases). The CDR3 length is 13 residues. The V end lost 6 bases, the J end lost 5 bases, and 14 bases lay between the germline ends. Germline CDR1 and CDR2: MNHEY and SVGAGI. CDR3 amino acids: CASRPKGVDEQYF. The CDR3 DNA reads as TGTGCCAGCAGGCCCAAGGGAGTCGACGAGCAGTACTTC.

This clonotype was observed many times. CDR3 in amino acids: CASSPYDRGFNQPQHF. The CDR3 bases are TGCGCCAGCAGCCCATATGACAGGGGCTTCAATCAGCCCCAGCATTTT. V and J are TRBV4-1 and TRBJ1-5; 8 bases map to TRBD1. The length of the CDR3 is 16 residues. Per germline, CDR1 MGHRA and CDR2 YSYEKL. The ends lost 4 bases at V and 3 bases at J; junction bases unmatched: 8.

The rearrangement uses TRBV7-2 and TRBJ2-5; D is unclear. V was cut by 1 base and J by 12 bases, with 18 bases left in between. Germline CDR1 is SGHTA and CDR2 is FQGNSA. This CDR3 spans 14 amino acids. The CDR3 loop is CASSLGKEEEIEYF. In DNA, the CDR3 is TGTGCCAGCAGCTTAGGGAAGGAAGAAGAGATTGAGTACTTC.

This clonotype occurred many times. The chain is built from TRBV15 and TRBJ1-6; 7 bases line up with TRBD1. This CDR3 is built from 17 residues. Germline V gene data show CDR1 as LNHNV and CDR2 as YYDKDF (reference sequence). V shed 0 bases and J 1 base; nucleotides not matched to a gene: 3. The CDR3 DNA reads TGTGCCACCAGCAGAGACCCAGGGGGGTCCTATAATTCACCCCTCCACTTT. The encoded protein is CATSRDPGGSYNSPLHF.